This T cell receptor beta chain emerged from a study of T-cell memory formation after mild COVID-19. TCRdb used MiXCR to reprocess the 5' RACE reads, holding one entry per CDR3 protein. The sample yields about 400,000 distinct CDR3 sequences, about 15% seen once. Overall study findings and caveats: Shrinking CD4+ clones resided mostly in CM and EM, and CD8+ ones in EMRA.

With regard to this clonotype: Its antigen is unknown.

This CDR3 contains 14 residues. The V end was cut by 3 bases, the J end by 2 bases, with 9 bases between. CDR1 ENHRY and CDR2 SYGVKD come from the germline V gene. Sequenced: PBMCs or a T cell subset sorted from them (not recorded which). This receptor was taken from a man aged 18 to 35 who had mild COVID-19 (a few samples of this study predate the infection). Cell type and time point are not known. The chain recombines TRBV10-3 with TRBJ2-3; the D gene could be TRBD1 or TRBD2 (5 bases each). CDR3 sequence reads: CAISERDATDTQYF. The CDR3 DNA reads as TGTGCCATCAGTGAAAGGGACGCCACAGATACGCAGTATTTT.